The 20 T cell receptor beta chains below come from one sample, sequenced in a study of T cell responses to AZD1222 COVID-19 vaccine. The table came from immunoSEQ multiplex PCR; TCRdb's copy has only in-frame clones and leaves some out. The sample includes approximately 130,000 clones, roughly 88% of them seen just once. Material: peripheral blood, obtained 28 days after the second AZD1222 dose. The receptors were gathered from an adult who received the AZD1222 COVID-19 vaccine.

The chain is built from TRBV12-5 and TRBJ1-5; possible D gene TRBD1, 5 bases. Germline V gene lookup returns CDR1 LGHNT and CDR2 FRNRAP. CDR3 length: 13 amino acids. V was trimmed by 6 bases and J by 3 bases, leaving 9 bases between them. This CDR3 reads CASGAGPNQPQHF. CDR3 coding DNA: TGTGCTAGTGGGGCAGGGCCCAATCAGCCCCAGCATTTT.

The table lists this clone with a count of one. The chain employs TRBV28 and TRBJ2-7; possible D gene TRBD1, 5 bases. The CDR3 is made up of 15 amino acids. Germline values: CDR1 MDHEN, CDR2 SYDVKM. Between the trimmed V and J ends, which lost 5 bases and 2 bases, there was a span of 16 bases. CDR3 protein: CASSLRDRAPYEQYF. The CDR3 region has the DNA TGTGCCAGCAGTCTCCGAGACAGAGCCCCCTACGAGCAGTACTTC.

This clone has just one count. CDR3 loop: CASSASRLYGYTF. Written as DNA, the CDR3 is TGTGCCAGCAGCGCCTCAAGATTATATGGCTACACCTTC. This rearrangement joins TRBV5-6 to TRBJ1-2; no definite D call. The V end was cut by 4 bases, the J end by 5 bases, with 12 bases between. Germline CDR1 and CDR2: SGHDT and YYEEEE. This CDR3 has 13 amino acids.

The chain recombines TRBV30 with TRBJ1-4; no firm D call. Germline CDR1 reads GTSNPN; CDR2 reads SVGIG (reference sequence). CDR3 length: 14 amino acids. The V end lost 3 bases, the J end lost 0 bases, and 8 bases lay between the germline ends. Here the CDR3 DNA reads TGTGCCTGGAGAGGTGGATCAACTAATGAAAAACTGTTTTTT. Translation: CAWRGGSTNEKLFF. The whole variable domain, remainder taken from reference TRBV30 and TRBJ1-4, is SQTIHQWPATLVQPVGSPLSLECTVEGTSNPNLYWYRQAAGRGLQLLFYSVGIGQISSEVPQNLSASRPQDRQFILSSKKLLLSDSGFYLCAWRGGSTNEKLFFGSGTQLSVL.

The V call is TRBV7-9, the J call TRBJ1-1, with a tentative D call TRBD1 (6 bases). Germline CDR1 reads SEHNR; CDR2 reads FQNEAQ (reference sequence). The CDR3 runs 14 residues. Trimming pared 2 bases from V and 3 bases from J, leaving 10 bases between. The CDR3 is CASSLTGKDTEAFF. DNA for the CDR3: TGTGCCAGCAGCTTAACAGGGAAGGACACTGAAGCTTTCTTT.

The CDR3, as DNA: TGTGCCAGCAGTTCCCAACAGGGAAAAAATGAAAAACTGTTTTTT. Protein sequence: CASSSQQGKNEKLFF. The V call is TRBV28, the J call TRBJ1-4; possibly TRBD1 for D (6 bases). V dropped 4 bases and J dropped 5 bases, with 14 bases sitting between them. The CDR3 is 15 residues long. CDR1 and CDR2 (germline): MDHEN, SYDVKM.

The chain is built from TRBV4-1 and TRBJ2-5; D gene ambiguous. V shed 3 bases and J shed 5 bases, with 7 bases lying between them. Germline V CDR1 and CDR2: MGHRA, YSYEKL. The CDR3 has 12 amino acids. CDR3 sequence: CASSHSGETQYF. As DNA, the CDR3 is TGCGCCAGCAGCCATAGTGGGGAGACCCAGTACTTC.

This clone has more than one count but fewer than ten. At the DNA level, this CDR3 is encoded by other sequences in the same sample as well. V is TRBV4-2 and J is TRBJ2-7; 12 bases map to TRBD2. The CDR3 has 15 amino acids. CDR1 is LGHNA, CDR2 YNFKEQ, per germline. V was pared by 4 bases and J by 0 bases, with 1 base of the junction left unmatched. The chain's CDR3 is CASSPTSGSSYEQYF. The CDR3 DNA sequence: TGTGCCAGCAGCCCGACTAGCGGGAGCTCCTACGAGCAGTACTTC.

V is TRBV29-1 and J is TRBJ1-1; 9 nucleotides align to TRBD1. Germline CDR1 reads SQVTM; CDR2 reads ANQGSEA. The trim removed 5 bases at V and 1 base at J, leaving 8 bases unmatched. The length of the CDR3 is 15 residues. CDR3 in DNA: TGCAGCGTTATGCCAGGGGGACAGGGGAACACTGAAGCTTTCTTT. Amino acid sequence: CSVMPGGQGNTEAFF.

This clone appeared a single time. In DNA, the CDR3 is TGTGCCAGTAGTAGGGACGTCTTTGGAAACACCATATATTTT. Protein sequence: CASSRDVFGNTIYF. This rearrangement joins TRBV19 to TRBJ1-3; D may be TRBD1 (5 bases). Germline V gene sequence: CDR1 LNHDA, CDR2 SQIVND (reference sequence). The CDR3 is 14 residues long. V lost 4 bases and J 3 bases, leaving 10 bases between the germline ends.

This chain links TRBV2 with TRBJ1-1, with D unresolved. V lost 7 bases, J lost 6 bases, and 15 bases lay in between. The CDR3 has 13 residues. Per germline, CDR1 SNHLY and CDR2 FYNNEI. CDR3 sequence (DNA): TGTGCCAGCAAGTATACGGGAGGCGCTGAAGCTTTCTTT. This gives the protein CASKYTGGAEAFF.

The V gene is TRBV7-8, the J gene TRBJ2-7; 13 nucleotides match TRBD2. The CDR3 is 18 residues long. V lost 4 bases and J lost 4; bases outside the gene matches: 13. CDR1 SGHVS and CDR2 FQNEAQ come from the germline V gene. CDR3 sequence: CASSSLGLAGRSVYEQYF. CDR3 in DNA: TGTGCCAGCAGCTCATTGGGACTAGCGGGACGATCAGTTTACGAGCAGTACTTC.

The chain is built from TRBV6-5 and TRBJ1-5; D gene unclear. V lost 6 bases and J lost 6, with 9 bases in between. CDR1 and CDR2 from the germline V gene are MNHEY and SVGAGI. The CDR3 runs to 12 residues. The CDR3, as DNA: TGTGCCAGCAGCGACTGGGGTCAGCCCCAGCATTTT. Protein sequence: CASSDWGQPQHF.

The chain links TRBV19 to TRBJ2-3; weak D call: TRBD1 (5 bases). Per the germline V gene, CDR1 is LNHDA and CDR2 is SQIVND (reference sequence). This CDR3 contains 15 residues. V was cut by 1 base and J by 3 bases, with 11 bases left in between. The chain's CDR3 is CASSIGARVTDTQYF. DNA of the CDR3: TGTGCCAGTAGTATAGGCGCCAGGGTGACAGATACGCAGTATTTT.

The CDR3 bases are TGTGCCAGCAGCCCTCTGGAGACCGGGGAGCTGTTTTTT. It translates to CASSPLETGELFF. The chain couples TRBV5-6 to TRBJ2-2; D gene unclear. Deletions cut 4 bases from V and 5 bases from J, with 9 bases between. CDR3 length equals 13 residues. Per germline, CDR1 SGHDT and CDR2 YYEEEE.

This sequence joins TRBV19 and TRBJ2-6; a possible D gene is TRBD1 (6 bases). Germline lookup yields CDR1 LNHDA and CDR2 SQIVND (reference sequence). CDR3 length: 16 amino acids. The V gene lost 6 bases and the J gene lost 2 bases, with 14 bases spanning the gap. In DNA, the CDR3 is TGTGCCAGTAGCGCCCAGGGGACACCTGGGGCCAACGTCCTGACTTTC. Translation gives CASSAQGTPGANVLTF. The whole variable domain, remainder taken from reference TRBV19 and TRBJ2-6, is DGGITQSPKYLFRKEGQNVTLSCEQNLNHDAMYWYRQDPGQGLRLIYYSQIVNDFQKGDIAEGYSVSREKKESFPLTVTSAQKNPTAFYLCASSAQGTPGANVLTFGAGSRLTVL.

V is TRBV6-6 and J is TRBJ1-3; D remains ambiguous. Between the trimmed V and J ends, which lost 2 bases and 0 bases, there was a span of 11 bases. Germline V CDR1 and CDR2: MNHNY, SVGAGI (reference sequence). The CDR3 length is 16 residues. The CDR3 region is CASSYAAGPSGNTIYF. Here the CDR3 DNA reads TGTGCCAGCAGTTACGCTGCAGGCCCCTCTGGAAACACCATATATTTT.

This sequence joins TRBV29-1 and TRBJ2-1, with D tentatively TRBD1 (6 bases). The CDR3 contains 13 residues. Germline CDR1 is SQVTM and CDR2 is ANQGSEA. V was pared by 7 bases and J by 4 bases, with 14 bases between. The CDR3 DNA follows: TGCAGCGGAGGGGACACGACTTACAATGAGCAGTTCTTC. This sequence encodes CSGGDTTYNEQFF.

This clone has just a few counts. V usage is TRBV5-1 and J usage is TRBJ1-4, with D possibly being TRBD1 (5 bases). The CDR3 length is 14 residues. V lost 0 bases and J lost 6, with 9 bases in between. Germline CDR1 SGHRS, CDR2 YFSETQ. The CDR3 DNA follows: TGCGCCAGCAGCTTGGCGGGCAGGGATGAAAAACTGTTTTTT. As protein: CASSLAGRDEKLFF.

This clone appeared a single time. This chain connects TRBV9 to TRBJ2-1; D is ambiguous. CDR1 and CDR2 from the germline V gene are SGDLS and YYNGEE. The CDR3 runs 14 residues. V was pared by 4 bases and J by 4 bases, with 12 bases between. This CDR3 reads CASSFQDLYNEQFF. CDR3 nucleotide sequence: TGTGCCAGCAGCTTCCAGGACCTGTACAATGAGCAGTTCTTC.